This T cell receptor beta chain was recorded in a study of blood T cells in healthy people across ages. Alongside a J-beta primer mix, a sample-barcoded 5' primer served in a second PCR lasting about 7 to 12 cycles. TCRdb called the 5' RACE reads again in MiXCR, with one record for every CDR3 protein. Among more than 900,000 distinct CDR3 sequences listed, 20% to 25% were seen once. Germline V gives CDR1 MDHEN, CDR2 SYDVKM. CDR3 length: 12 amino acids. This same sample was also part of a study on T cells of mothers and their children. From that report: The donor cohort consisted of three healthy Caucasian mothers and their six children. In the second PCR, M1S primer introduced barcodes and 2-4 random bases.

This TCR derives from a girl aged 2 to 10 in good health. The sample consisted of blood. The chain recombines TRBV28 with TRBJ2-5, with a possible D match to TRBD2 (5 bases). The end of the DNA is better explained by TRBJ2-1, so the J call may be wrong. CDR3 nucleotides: TGTGCCAGCGGCTACAGTAGCGCTGAGCAGTTCTTC. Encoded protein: CASGYSSAEQFF.